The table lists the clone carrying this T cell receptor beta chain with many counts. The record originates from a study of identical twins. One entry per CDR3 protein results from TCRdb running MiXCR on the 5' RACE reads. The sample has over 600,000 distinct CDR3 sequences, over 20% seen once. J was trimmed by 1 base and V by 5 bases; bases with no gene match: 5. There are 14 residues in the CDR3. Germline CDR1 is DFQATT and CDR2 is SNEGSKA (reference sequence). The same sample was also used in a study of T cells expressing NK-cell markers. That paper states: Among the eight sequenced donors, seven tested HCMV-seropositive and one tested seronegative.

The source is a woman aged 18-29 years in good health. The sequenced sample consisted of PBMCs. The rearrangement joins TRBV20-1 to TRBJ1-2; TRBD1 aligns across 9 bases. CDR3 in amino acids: CSAGGGQGNYGYTF. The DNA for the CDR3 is TGCAGTGCTGGTGGGGGACAGGGTAACTATGGCTACACCTTC.